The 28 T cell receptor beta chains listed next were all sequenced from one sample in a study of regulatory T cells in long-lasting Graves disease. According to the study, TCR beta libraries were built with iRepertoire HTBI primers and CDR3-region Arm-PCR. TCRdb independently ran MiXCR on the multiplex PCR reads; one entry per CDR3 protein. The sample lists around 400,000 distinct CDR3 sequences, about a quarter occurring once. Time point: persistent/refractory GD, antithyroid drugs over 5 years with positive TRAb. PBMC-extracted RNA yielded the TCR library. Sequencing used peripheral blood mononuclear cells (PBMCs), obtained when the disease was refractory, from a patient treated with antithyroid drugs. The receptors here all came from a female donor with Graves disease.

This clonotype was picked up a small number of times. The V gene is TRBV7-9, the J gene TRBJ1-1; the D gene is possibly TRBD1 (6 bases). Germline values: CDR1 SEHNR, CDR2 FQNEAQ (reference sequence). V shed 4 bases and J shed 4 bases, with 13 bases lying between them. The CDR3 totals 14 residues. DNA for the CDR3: TGTGCCAGCAGCTCTTCCCCAGGGGCCACTGAAGCTTTCTTT. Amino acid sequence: CASSSSPGATEAFF.

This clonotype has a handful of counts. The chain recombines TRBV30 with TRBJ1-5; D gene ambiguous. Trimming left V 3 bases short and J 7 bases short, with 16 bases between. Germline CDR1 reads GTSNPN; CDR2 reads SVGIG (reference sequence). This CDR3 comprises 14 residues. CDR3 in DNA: TGTGCCTGGAGCGAAAACCCGGACGGGCAGCCCCAGCATTTT. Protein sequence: CAWSENPDGQPQHF.

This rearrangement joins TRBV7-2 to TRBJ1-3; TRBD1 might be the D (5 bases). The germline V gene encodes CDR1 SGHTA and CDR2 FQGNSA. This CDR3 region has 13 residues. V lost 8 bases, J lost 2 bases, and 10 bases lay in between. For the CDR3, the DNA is TGTGCCAGCCACAGGAACGCTGGAAACACCATATATTTT. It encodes CASHRNAGNTIYF.

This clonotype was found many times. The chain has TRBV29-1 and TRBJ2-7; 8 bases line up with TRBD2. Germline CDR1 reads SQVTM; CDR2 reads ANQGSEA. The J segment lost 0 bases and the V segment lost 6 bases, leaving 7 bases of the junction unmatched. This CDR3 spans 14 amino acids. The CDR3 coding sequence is TGCAGCGTGGAGACTAGCGCCTTCTCCTACGAGCAGTACTTC. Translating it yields CSVETSAFSYEQYF.

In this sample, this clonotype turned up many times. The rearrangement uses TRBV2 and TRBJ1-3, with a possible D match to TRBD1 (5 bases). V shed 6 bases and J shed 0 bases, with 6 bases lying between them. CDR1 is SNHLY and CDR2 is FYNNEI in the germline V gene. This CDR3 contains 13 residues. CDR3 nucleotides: TGTGCCAGCAGCGGGGGCTCTGGAAACACCATATATTTT. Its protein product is CASSGGSGNTIYF.

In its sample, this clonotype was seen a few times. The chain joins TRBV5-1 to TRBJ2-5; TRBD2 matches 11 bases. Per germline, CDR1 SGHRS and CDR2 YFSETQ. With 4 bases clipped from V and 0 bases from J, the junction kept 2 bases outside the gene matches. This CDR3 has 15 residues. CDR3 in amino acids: CASSQTSGNQETQYF. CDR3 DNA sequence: TGCGCCAGCAGCCAGACTAGCGGGAACCAAGAGACCCAGTACTTC.

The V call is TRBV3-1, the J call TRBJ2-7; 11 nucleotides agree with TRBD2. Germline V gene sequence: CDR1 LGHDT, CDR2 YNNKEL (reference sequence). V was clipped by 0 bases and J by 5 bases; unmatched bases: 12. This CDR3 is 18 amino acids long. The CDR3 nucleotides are TGTGCCAGCAGCCAAGATACGGCTAGCGGGAGGTTGACGAACGAGCAGTACTTC. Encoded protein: CASSQDTASGRLTNEQYF.

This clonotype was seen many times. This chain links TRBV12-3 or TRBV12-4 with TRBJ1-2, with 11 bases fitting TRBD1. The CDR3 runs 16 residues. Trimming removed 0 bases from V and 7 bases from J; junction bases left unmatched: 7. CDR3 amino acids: CASSLARTGGRRGYTF. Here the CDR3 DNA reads TGTGCCAGCAGTTTAGCCCGGACAGGGGGCAGGCGTGGCTACACCTTC.

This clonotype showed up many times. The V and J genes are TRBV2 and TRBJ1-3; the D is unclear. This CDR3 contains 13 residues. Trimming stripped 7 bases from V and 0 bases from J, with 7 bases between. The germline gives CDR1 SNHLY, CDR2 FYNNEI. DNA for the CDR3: TGTGCCAGCAATCGGGACTCTGGAAACACCATATATTTT. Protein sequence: CASNRDSGNTIYF.

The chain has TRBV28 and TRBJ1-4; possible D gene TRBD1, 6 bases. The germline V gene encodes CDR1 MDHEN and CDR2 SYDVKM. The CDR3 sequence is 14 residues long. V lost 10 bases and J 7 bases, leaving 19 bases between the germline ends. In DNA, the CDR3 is TGTGCCACCCAAACGGGGGCGGTCCCTGAAAAACTGTTTTTT. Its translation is CATQTGAVPEKLFF.

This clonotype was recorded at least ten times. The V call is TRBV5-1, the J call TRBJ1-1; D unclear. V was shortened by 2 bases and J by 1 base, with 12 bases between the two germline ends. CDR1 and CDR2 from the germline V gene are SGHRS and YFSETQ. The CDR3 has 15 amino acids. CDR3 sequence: CASSFDGYENTEAFF. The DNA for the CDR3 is TGCGCCAGCAGCTTCGACGGATACGAGAACACTGAAGCTTTCTTT.

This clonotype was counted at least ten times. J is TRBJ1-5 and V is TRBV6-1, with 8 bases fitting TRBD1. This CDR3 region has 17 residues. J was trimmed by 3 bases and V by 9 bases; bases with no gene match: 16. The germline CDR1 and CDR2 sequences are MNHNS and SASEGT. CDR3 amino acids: CASFTWGQVDFNQPQHF. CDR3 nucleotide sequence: TGTGCCAGTTTTACCTGGGGACAGGTAGATTTCAATCAGCCCCAGCATTTT.

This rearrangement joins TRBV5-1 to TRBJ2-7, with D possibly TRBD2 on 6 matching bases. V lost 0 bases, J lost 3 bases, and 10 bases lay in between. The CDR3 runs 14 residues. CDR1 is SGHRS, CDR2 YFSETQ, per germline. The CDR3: CASSLDGSNYEQYF. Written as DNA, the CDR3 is TGCGCCAGCAGCTTGGACGGGAGTAACTACGAGCAGTACTTC.

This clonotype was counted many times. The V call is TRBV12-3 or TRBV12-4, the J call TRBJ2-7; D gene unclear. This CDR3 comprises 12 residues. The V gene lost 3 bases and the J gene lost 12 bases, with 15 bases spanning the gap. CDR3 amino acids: CASSFETQERYF. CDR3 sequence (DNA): TGTGCCAGCAGTTTTGAGACTCAGGAACGGTACTTC.

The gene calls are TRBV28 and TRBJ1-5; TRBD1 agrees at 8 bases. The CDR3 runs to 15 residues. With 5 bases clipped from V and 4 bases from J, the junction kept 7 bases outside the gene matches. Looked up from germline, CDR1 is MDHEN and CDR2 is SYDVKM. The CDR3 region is CASSDRGFGNQPQHF. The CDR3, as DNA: TGTGCCAGCAGTGACAGGGGTTTCGGTAATCAGCCCCAGCATTTT.

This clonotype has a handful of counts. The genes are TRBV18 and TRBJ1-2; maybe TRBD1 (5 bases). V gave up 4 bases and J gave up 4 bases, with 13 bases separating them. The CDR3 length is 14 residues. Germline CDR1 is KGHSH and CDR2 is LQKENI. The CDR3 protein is CASSQLRVSYGYTF. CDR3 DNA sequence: TGTGCCAGCTCACAACTCAGGGTTTCCTATGGCTACACCTTC.

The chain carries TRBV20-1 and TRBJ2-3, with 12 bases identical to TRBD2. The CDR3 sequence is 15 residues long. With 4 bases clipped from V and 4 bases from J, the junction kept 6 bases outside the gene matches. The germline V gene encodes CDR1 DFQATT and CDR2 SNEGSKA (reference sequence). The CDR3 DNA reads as TGCAGTGCTACCGGACTAGCGGGATTCCCAGATACGCAGTATTTT. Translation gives CSATGLAGFPDTQYF.

The CDR3 reads CASSYRLAPYEQYF. CDR3 sequence (DNA): TGTGCCAGTAGTTACCGACTAGCTCCCTACGAGCAGTACTTC. The rearrangement joins TRBV19 to TRBJ2-7; 7 positions agree with TRBD2. V shed 5 bases, J shed 2 bases, and the junction held 6 bases outside the gene matches. There are 14 residues in the CDR3. CDR1 is LNHDA, CDR2 SQIVND, per germline (reference sequence).

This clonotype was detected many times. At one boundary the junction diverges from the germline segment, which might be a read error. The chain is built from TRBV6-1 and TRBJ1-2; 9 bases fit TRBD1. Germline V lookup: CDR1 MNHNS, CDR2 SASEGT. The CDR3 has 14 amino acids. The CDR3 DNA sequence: TGTGCCAGCAATGAACAGGGGGCTAAGTATGGCTACACCTTC. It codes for CASNEQGAKYGYTF.

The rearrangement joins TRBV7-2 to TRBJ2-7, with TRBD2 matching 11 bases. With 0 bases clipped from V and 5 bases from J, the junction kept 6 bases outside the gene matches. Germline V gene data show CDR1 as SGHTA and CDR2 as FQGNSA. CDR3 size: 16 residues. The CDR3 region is CASSLAPLAGVHEQYF. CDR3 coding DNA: TGTGCCAGCAGCTTAGCCCCACTAGCGGGAGTGCACGAGCAGTACTTC. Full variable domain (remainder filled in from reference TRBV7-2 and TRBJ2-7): GAGVSQSPSNKVTEKGKDVELRCDPISGHTALYWYRQSLGQGLEFLIYFQGNSAPDKSGLPSDRFSAERTGGSVSTLTIQRTQQEDSAVYLCASSLAPLAGVHEQYFGPGTRLTVT.

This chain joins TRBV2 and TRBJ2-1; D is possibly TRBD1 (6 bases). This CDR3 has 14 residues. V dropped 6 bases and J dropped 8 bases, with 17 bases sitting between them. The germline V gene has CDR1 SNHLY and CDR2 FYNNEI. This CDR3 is CASSANTGFYEQFF. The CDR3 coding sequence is TGTGCCAGCAGCGCGAATACAGGGTTTTATGAGCAGTTCTTC.

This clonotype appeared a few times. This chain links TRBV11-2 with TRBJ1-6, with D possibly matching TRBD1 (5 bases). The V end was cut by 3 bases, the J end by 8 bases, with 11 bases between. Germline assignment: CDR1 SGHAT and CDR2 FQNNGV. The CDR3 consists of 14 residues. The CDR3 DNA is TGTGCCAGCAGCTTTCTGTGGGGGGATTCACCCCTCCACTTT. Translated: CASSFLWGDSPLHF.

The CDR3 protein is CSALSVQEQETQYF. For the CDR3, the DNA is TGCAGTGCCCTATCTGTTCAAGAGCAAGAGACCCAGTACTTC. This chain uses TRBV20-1 with TRBJ2-5; no reliable D call. Germline V gives CDR1 DFQATT, CDR2 SNEGSKA (reference sequence). V lost 6 bases to trimming and J lost 2 bases, with 16 bases between them. CDR3 length: 14 amino acids.

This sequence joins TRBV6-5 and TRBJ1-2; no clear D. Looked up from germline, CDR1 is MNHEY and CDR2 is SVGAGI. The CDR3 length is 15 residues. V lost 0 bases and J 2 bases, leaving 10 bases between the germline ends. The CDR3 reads CASSYSGPGNYGYTF. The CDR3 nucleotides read TGTGCCAGCAGTTACTCCGGACCCGGCAACTATGGCTACACCTTC.

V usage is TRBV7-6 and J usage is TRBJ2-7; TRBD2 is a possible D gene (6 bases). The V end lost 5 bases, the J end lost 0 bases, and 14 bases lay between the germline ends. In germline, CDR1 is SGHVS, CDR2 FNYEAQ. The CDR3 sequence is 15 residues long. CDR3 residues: CASSPRRASSYEQYF. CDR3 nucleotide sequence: TGTGCCAGCAGCCCGAGGAGGGCCAGCTCCTACGAGCAGTACTTC.

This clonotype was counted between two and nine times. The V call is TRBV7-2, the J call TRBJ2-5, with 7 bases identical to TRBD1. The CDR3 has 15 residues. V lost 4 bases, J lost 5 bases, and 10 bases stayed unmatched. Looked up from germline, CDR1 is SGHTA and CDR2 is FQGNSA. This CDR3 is CASSWKRDRRETQYF. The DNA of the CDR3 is TGTGCCAGCAGCTGGAAAAGGGACAGACGGGAGACCCAGTACTTC. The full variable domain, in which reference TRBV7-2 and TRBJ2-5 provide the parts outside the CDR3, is GAGVSQSPSNKVTEKGKDVELRCDPISGHTALYWYRQSLGQGLEFLIYFQGNSAPDKSGLPSDRFSAERTGGSVSTLTIQRTQQEDSAVYLCASSWKRDRRETQYFGPGTRLLVL.

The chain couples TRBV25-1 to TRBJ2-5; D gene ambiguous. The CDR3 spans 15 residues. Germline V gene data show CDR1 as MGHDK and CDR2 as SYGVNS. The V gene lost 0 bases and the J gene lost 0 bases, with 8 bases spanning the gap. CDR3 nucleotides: TGTGCCAGCAGTGAATATAACGACAACCAAGAGACCCAGTACTTC. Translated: CASSEYNDNQETQYF.

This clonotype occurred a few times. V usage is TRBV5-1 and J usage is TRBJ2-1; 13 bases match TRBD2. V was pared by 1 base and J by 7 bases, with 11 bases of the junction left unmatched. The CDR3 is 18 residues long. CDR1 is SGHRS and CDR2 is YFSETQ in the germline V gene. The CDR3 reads CASSLSPTTSGRGNEQFF. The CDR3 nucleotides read TGCGCCAGCAGCTTGAGCCCGACCACTAGCGGGAGGGGGAATGAGCAGTTCTTC.